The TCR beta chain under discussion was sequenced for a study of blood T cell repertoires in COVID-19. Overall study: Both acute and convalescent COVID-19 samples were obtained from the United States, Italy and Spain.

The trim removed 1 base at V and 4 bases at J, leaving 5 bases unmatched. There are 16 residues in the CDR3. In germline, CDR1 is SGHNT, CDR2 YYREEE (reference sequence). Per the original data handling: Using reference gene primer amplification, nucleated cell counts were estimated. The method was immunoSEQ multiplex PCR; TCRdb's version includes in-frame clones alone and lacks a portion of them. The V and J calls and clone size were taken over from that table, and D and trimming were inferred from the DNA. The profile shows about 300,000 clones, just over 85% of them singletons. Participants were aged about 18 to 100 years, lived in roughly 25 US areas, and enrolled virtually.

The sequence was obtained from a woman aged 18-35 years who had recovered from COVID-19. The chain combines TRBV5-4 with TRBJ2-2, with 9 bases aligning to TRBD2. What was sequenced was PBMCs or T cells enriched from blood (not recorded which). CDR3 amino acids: CASSLPSGKVTGELFF. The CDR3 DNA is TGTGCCAGCAGCTTGCCTAGCGGGAAGGTCACCGGGGAGCTGTTTTTT. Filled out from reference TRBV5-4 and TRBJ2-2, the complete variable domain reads ETGVTQSPTHLIKTRGQQVTLRCSSQSGHNTVSWYQQALGQGPQFIFQYYREEENGRGNFPPRFSGLQFPNYSSELNVNALELDDSALYLCASSLPSGKVTGELFFGEGSRLTVL.